This T cell receptor (beta chain) came from a study of T cells expressing NK-cell markers (dated by TCRdb to 2018 to 2020). The study in broad terms: TCR beta-chain repertoires were profiled in sorted CD3+CD56+NKG2C+, CD3+CD56+NKG2C- and CD3+CD56-NKG2C+ T-cell subsets from several donors. Among the eight sequenced donors, seven were HCMV-seropositive and one was HCMV-seronegative. The eight sequenced donors were randomly selected healthy volunteers, three men and five women. The libraries were sequenced on Illumina HiSeq 2000/2500, MiSeq or NextSeq, producing 2 x 150 bp reads. Study-wide conclusions, independent of this receptor: In more than 5 donors, the dominant CD3+CD56+NKG2C+ clonotypes ranked among the top 10 CD8+ clonotypes, making up roughly 1.0-8% of CD8+ T cells. It remained unclear whether the expanded NKG2C-expressing T cell clones were specific for HCMV antigens. Those dominant clonotypes were again the most abundant among CD3+CD56-NKG2C+ cells in four donors, at about 25-60.1%.

TCRdb shows the sequencer as Illumina HiSeq 2000. 5'RACE template switching, by which a universal primer site and unique molecular identifiers were added, was used to make TCR beta cDNA libraries. Synthesis of cDNA was primed from the TCR beta constant segment and was followed by two consecutive PCR amplification steps. As for how the authors treated the data: MIGEC was used to demultiplex reads and group reads by UMI, and MiTCR was used to assemble and quantify clonotypes. To exclude erroneous sequences, any TCR cDNA sequence not supported by at least two reads was discarded. The tcR package was used for downstream repertoire analysis, and clonotypes were matched across fractions by CDR3 nucleotide sequence plus V segment. VDJmatch was used to annotate antigen specificity against VDJdb, with one amino acid substitution allowed in CDR3. After the reads were reprocessed by TCRdb, one entry was made per CDR3 protein sequence, with no DNA. TCRdb, rather than the study authors, made the V and J calls. In this sample's table one finds about 550,000 distinct CDR3 sequences. Roughly 3.5% of the sample is taken by the ten largest.

With respect to this clonotype: The antigen it recognizes is unknown.

Via the germline V gene, CDR1 is SGHVS and CDR2 FNYEAQ. From cysteine to phenylalanine, the CDR3 is 18 amino acids long. No nucleotide data were recorded. HCMV-specific IgG was detected in serum with a commercial ELISA kit to determine HCMV serostatus. Ficoll density gradient centrifugation was used to isolate peripheral blood mononuclear cells from blood. This sequence uses TRBV7-6 and TRBJ2-2; with no DNA, the TCRdb D assignment of TRBD2 cannot be verified. This clonotype originated in a man in his late teens or twenties in good health. Donor details come from another sample of the same person, matched by shared clones. Sequenced input: blood T cells: a sorted CD56 or NKG2C T cell subset, CD4+ or CD8+ T cells, or bulk PBMC T cells (not recorded which). The CDR3 in this case is CASSLALGLDGPTGELFF.